A selection of T cell receptor beta chains follows, all from one sample in a study of beta chain features in type 1 diabetes. Profiled with immunoSEQ multiplex PCR; TCRdb holds only in-frame clones, not every one. The sample lists 860,000 or so clones; roughly a sixth were seen once. Sequences were obtained from naive CD4+ T cells from blood. The source is a woman aged 18 to 35 in good health. CDR3s include the opening cysteine and the closing phenylalanine or tryptophan. The order of the fields is V gene, CDR3 protein.

TRBV28	CASSLSHRGYGYTF
TRBV10-3	CAISGAVFSGSSYEQYF
TRBV28	CAAVGVGNTIYF
TRBV6-6	CASSSDRVGQTQYF
TRBV6-5	CASSTREQPYGYTF
TRBV18	CASSNQDSASGNTIYF
TRBV5-1	CASTPSEGMSSEAFF
TRBV5-4	CASSLRILADATNEKLFF
TRBV21-1	CASSKRQGVHEQYF
TRBV7-9	CASSFPGLEVLTF
TRBV11-2	CASSSERTVAGELFF
TRBV7-2	CASSLRSPEAFF
TRBV25-1	CASFQGHSGNTIYF
TRBV7-8	CASSLAGLAGPVGTQYF
TRBV7-8	CASSPLQGNNQPQHF
TRBV9	CASSAGTAGSYNEQFF
TRBV9	CASSVFQDSYNEQFF
TRBV28	CASNPLAGGDYEQYF
TRBV7-2	CASSFLIAWDDYYEQYF
TRBV5-1	CASSPRLGTDTQYF
TRBV7-2	CASSSDRGRQPQHF
TRBV28	CASSQAGEGYEQYF
TRBV7-2	CASSPRGRSSYEQYF
TRBV5-1	CASSTGGPGYGYTF
TRBV4-2	CASSQDVARFRVAAGGEQFF
TRBV25-1	CASSGGTGKETQYF
TRBV11-2	CASSYRTSGAYEQYF
TRBV27	CASSLGDRNTEAFF
TRBV18	CASSPPSHNEQFF
TRBV7-2	CASSLVGTGVGQPQHF
TRBV7-2	CASSLVAGVSYEQYF
TRBV10-1	CASSEYPGEEAFF
TRBV10-3	CAIQDASYEQYF
TRBV19	CASSAGKAGANVLTF
TRBV2	CASSARLSGSYEQYF
TRBV28	CASSPGQGKETQYF
TRBV27	CASSARLSSYNEQFF
TRBV28	CASSSNYGYTF
TRBV4-3	CASSQQLTSGGSYEQYF
TRBV27	CASSPPSRSSPLHF
TRBV5-1	CASSLTDSSRYEQYF
TRBV11-1	CASSRSGRTQYF
TRBV6-5	CASSYGSGGFNQPQHF
TRBV18	CASSPPTGRETGELFF
TRBV18	CASSDLTGVNEQYF
TRBV28	CASSPSAGRGPDTQYF
TRBV27	CASSLSGQGPHEQYF
TRBV27	CASSSHWTRRDYNEQFF
TRBV4-1	CASSQEALAANNEQFF
TRBV6-6	CASSYSAGVNTEAFF
TRBV13	CASSLSGRREQYF
TRBV5-4	CASSLGQENSPLHF
TRBV15	CATSQTGETYEQYF
TRBV6-1	CASSESLRTRGASEKLFF
TRBV10-3	CAISSTSGNSYNEQFF
TRBV5-6	CASSFLGGGDFYEQYF
TRBV15	CATSRPTGVRNTEAFF
TRBV28	CASNPTGGGYTF
TRBV19	CASIPRGGPRQPQHF
TRBV28	CASSFSGGYREQYF